Included here is one T cell receptor beta chain sequence, with context. Its antigen is still unknown. The junction had 10 bases not matched to a gene; V was cut back by 5 bases and J by 8 bases. The CDR3 extends over 15 amino acids. Germline loops: CDR1 SGHTA, CDR2 FQGNSA. This record comes from a study of T cell responses to AZD1222 COVID-19 vaccine. Clones were sequenced by immunoSEQ multiplex PCR, and TCRdb holds only the in-frame ones, with some missing. This sample carries roughly 100,000 clones, about 88% of them seen once, and the ten largest clones take about an eighth. Findings and caveats of the study: Repertoire sampling occurred only after the peak T cell response.

This specimen was peripheral blood, taken on day 0 of AZD1222 vaccination. V gene TRBV7-2 combines with J gene TRBJ1-4; 8 positions match TRBD1. This receptor was identified in an adult in good health. Written as DNA, the CDR3 is TGTGCCAGCAGCACAGGACAGGGTGTAGGGGAAAAACTGTTTTTT. Protein: CASSTGQGVGEKLFF. Looking up the rest from reference TRBV7-2 and TRBJ1-4 gives the full variable domain: GAGVSQSPSNKVTEKGKDVELRCDPISGHTALYWYRQSLGQGLEFLIYFQGNSAPDKSGLPSDRFSAERTGGSVSTLTIQRTQQEDSAVYLCASSTGQGVGEKLFFGSGTQLSVL.